What follows describes a single TCR beta chain. What it binds is unknown. The read is 3 residues too short to cover the CDR3 end, so that end is filled in from the germline J gene. Sequencing used immunoSEQ multiplex PCR; TCRdb keeps in-frame clones, though not all of them. The sample includes around 8,000 clones. The sample belongs to a study of T cell clonality in common variable immunodeficiency. Whole-study findings and limits: Reportedly, TCR beta sequences from common variable immunodeficiency showed fewer deletions and N-nucleotide insertions. CVID subjects shared fewer TCRbeta clones than healthy controls did.

Losses at the gene ends were 5 bases for V and 2 bases for J; bases not matched to a gene: 8. Germline loops: CDR1 LNHDA, CDR2 SQIVND (reference sequence). This CDR3 comprises 15 residues. Reduced serum IgG, IgA and/or IgM plus specific antibody deficiency defined CVID. Blood samples were heparinized, about 5 to 8 ml per donor. The rearrangement links TRBV19 to TRBJ2-7; 8 bases map to TRBD1. The sequencing sample was made of peripheral blood mononuclear cells. The TCR was taken from a human donor with common variable immunodeficiency. CDR3 amino acids: CASSVRSGQAYEQYF. CDR3 bases read: TGTGCCAGTAGTGTGAGATCGGGACAGGCCTACGAG.